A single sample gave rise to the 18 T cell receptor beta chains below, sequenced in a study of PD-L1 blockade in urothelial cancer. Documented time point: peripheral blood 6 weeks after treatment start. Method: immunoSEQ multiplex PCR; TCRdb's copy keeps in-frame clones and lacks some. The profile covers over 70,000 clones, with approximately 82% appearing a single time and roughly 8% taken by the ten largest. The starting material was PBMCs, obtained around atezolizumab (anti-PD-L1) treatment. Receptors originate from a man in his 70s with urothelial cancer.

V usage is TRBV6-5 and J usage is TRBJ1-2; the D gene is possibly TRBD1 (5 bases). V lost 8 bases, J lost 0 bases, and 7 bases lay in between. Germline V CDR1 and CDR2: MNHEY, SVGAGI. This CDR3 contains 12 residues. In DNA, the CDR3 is TGTGCCAGCTGGACACCTAACTATGGCTACACCTTC. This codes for CASWTPNYGYTF.

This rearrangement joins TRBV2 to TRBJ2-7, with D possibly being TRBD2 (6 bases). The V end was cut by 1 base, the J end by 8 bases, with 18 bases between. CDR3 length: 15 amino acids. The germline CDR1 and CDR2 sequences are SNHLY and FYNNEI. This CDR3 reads CASSEGAGVSTQQYF. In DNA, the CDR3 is TGTGCCAGCAGTGAAGGAGCGGGTGTCTCTACGCAGCAGTACTTC.

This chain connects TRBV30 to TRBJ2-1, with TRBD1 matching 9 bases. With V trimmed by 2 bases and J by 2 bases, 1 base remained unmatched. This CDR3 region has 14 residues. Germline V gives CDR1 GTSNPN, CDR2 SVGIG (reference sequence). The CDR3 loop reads CAWSTGGAYNEQFF. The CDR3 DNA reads TGTGCCTGGAGTACAGGGGGCGCCTACAATGAGCAGTTCTTC.

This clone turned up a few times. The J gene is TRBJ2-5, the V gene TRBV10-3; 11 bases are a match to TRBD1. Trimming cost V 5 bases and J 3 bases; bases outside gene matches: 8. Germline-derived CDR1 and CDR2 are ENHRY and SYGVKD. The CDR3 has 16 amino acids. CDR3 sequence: CAISLTGTGGEETQYF. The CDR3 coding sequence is TGTGCCATCAGTCTGACCGGGACAGGGGGGGAAGAGACCCAGTACTTC.

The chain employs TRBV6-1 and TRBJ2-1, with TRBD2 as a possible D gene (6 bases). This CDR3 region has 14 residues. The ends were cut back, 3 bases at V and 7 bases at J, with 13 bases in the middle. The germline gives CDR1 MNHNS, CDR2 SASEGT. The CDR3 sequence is CASSDSLEGNEQFF. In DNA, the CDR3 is TGTGCCAGCAGTGACTCCCTGGAGGGGAATGAGCAGTTCTTC.

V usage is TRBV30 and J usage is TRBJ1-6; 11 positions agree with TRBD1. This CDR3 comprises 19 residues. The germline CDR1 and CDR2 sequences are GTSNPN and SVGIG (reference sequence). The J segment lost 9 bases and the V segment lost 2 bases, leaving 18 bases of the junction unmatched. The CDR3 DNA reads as TGTGCCTGGAGTTTGGTTTTAGCTTTTGGGACAGGGGGGAGTTCACCCCTCCACTTT. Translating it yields CAWSLVLAFGTGGSSPLHF.

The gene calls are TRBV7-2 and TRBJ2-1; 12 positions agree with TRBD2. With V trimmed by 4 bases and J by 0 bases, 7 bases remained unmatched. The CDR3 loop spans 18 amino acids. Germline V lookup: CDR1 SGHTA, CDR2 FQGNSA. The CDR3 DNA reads TGTGCCAGCAGCTCCCGGGGACTAGCGGGTAGCTCCTACAATGAGCAGTTCTTC. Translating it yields CASSSRGLAGSSYNEQFF.

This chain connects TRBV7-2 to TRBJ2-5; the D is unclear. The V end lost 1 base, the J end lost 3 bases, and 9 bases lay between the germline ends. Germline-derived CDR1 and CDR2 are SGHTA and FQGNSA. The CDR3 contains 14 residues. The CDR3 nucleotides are TGTGCCAGCAGCTTAGGCGTAGGAGAAGAGACCCAGTACTTC. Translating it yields CASSLGVGEETQYF. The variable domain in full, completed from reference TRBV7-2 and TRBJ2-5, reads GAGVSQSPSNKVTEKGKDVELRCDPISGHTALYWYRQSLGQGLEFLIYFQGNSAPDKSGLPSDRFSAERTGGSVSTLTIQRTQQEDSAVYLCASSLGVGEETQYFGPGTRLLVL.

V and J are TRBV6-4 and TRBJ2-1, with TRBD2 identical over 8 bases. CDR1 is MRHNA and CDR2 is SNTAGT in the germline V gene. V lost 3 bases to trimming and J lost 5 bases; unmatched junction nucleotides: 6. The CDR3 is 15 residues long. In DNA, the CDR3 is TGTGCCAGCAGTGAACGGGGGGGGCTCGACAATGAGCAGTTCTTC. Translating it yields CASSERGGLDNEQFF.

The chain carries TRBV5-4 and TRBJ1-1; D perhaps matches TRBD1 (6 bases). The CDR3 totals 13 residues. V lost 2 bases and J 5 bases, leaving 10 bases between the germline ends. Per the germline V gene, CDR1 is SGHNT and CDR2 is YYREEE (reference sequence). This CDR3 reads CASSFSGTTEAFF. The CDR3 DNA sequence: TGTGCCAGCAGCTTTTCAGGGACAACTGAAGCTTTCTTT.

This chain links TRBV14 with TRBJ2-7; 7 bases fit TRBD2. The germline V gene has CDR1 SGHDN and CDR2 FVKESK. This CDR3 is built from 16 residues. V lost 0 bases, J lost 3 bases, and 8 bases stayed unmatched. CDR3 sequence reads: CASSQEPGGRFYEQYF. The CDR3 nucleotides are TGTGCCAGCAGCCAAGAACCGGGGGGACGTTTCTACGAGCAGTACTTC.

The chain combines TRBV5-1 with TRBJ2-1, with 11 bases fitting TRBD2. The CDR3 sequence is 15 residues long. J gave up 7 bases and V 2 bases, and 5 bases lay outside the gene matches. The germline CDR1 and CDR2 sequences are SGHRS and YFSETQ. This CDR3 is CASSFIGTSGNEQFF. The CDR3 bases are TGCGCCAGCAGCTTTATCGGGACTAGCGGTAATGAGCAGTTCTTC.

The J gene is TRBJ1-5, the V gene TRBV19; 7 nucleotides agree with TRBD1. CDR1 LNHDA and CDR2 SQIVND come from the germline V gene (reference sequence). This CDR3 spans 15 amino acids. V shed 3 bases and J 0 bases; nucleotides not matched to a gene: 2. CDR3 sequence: CASSIGTDSNQPQHF. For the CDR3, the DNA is TGTGCCAGTAGTATCGGGACAGATAGCAATCAGCCCCAGCATTTT.

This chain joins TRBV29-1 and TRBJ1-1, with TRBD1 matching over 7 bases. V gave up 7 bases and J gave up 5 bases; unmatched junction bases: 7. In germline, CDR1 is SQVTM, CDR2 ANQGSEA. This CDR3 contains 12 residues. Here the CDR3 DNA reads TGCAGCGCTCAGGGGGGAGCTACTGAAGCTTTCTTT. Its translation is CSAQGGATEAFF.

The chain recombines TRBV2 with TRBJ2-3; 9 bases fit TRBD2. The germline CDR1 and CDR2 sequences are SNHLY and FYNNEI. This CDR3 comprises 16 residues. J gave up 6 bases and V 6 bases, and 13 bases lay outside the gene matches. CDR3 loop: CASSKAGRGGPDTQYF. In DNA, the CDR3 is TGTGCCAGCAGCAAAGCAGGGCGGGGGGGCCCCGATACGCAGTATTTT.

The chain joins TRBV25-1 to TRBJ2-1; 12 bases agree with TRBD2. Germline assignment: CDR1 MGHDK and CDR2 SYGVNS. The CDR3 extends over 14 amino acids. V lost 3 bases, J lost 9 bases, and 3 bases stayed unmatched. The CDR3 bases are TGTGCCAGCAGTGATAGACTAGCGGGAGTTGAGCAGTTCTTC. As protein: CASSDRLAGVEQFF.

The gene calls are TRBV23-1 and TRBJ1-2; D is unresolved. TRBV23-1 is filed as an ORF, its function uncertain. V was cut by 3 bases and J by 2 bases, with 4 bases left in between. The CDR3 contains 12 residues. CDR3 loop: CASSHGNYGYTF. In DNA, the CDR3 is TGCGCCAGCAGTCACGGGAACTATGGCTACACCTTC.

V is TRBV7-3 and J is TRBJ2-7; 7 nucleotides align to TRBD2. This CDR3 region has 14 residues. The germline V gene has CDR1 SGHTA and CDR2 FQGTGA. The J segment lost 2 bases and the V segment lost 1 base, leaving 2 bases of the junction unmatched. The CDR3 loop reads CASSLREGPYEQYF. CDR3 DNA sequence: TGTGCCAGCAGCTTAAGGGAGGGGCCCTACGAGCAGTACTTC.